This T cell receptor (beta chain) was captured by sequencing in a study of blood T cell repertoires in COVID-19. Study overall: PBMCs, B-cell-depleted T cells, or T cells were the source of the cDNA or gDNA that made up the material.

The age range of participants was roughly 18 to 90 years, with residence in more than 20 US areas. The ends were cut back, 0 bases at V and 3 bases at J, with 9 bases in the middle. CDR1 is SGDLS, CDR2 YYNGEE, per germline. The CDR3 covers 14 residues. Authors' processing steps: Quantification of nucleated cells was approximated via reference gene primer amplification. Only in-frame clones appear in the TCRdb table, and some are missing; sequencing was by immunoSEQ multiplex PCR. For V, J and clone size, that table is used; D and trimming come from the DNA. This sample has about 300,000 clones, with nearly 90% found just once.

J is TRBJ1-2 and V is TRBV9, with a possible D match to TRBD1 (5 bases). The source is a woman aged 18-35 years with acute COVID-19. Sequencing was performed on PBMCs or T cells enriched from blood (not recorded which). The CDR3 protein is CASSVGGRDYGYTF. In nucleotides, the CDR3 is TGTGCCAGCAGCGTAGGCGGCAGGGACTATGGCTACACCTTC.